The sequence of this T cell receptor (beta chain) was determined in a study of T cell responses to AZD1222 COVID-19 vaccine. TCRdb keeps only in-frame clones here, not all; method: immunoSEQ multiplex PCR. The sample consists of some 150,000 clones, roughly 91% of them appearing once. V was trimmed by 1 base and J by 6 bases, leaving 11 bases between them. CDR1 and CDR2 from the germline V gene are SGHTA and FQGTGA. The CDR3 runs 14 residues. Regarding the study as a whole: Reports say nearly half of spike-specific TCRs go after unmutated variant regions.

Concerning this clone: Its antigen is not identified.

The input for sequencing was peripheral blood, taken 28 days after the second AZD1222 dose. The V and J genes are TRBV7-3 and TRBJ2-3; TRBD1 might be the D (6 bases). The receptor's source is an adult who received the AZD1222 COVID-19 vaccine. The CDR3 DNA sequence: TGTGCCAGCAGCTTAAAAGGGACAATCGATACGCAGTATTTT. This codes for CASSLKGTIDTQYF.